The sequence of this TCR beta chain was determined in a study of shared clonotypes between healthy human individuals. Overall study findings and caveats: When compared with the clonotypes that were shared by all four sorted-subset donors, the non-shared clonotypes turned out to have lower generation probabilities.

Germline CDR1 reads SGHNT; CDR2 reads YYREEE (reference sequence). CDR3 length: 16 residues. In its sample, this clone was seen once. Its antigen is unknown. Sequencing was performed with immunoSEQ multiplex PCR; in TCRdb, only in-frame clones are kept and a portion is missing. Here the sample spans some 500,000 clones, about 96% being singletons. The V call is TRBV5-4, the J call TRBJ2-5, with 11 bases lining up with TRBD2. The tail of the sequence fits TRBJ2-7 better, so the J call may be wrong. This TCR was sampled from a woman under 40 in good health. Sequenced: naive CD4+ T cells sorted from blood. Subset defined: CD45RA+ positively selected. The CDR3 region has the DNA TGTGCCAGCAGCGCAAGACTAGCGGGAAGTTTTGACGAGCAGTACTTC. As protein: CASSARLAGSFDEQYF.